The 32 T cell receptor beta chains below come from one sample, sequenced in a study of post-analysis software for immune sequencing data. Overall study results and limits: Relative to controls, patients had about five TRBV segments at higher frequency, with TRBV5-6, TRBV5-1 and TRBV20-1 among these.

These TCRs are of unknown antigen specificity. TCR beta libraries were prepared from cDNA with unique molecular identifiers. One entry per CDR3 protein, called by TCRdb with MiXCR from the PCR reads. Of hundreds of thousands of distinct CDR3 sequences in the sample, 53% were seen once. The sample consisted of blood. These receptors were collected from a girl aged 10-17 years with multiple sclerosis.

In this sample, this clonotype turned up once. The chain uses TRBV18 and TRBJ1-5, with TRBD1 identical over 8 bases. Trimming at V came to 3 bases and at J to 5 bases, leaving 6 bases not matched to a gene. This CDR3 is 15 amino acids long. From germline, CDR1 is KGHSH and CDR2 LQKENI. CDR3 sequence reads: CASSPRTGSDQPQHF. The CDR3 coding sequence is TGTGCCAGCTCACCGCGGACAGGGTCGGATCAGCCCCAGCATTTT.

This clonotype was detected once. The chain is built from TRBV6-5 and TRBJ2-1; 11 bases line up with TRBD2. Unmatched junction bases numbered 6, after V lost 6 bases and J lost 2 bases. This CDR3 has 16 residues. Germline CDR1 reads MNHEY; CDR2 reads SVGAGI. The CDR3 sequence is CASRPGTSGAYNEQFF. The CDR3 DNA sequence: TGTGCCAGCAGACCGGGGACTAGCGGAGCCTACAATGAGCAGTTCTTC.

The count of this clonotype is one. CDR3 loop: CAISQTSGGTTDTQYF. CDR3 nucleotides: TGTGCCATCAGTCAGACTAGCGGGGGTACCACAGATACGCAGTATTTT. The chain has TRBV10-3 and TRBJ2-3; 12 nucleotides line up with TRBD2. V gave up 5 bases and J gave up 2 bases; unmatched junction bases: 5. The CDR3 consists of 16 residues. Germline V gene data show CDR1 as ENHRY and CDR2 as SYGVKD.

Concerning this clonotype: Relative to the germline gene, one junction end is altered; a read error may explain this. The chain is built from TRBV15 and TRBJ2-4; 7 nucleotides match TRBD1. With the DNA end fitting TRBJ2-7 better, the J assignment may be wrong. The germline V gene has CDR1 LNHNV and CDR2 YYDKDF (reference sequence). This CDR3 has 14 residues. The CDR3 DNA reads TGTGCCACCGGCAGTGGGACAGAGCGCTACGAGCAGTACTTC. It is translated as CATGSGTERYEQYF.

Written as DNA, the CDR3 is TGTGCCAGCAGTGATAGGACACCCGGGGAGCTGTTTTTT. Translation: CASSDRTPGELFF. J is TRBJ2-2 and V is TRBV12-3 or TRBV12-4; possibly TRBD1 for D (5 bases). This CDR3 region has 13 residues. Trimming stripped 5 bases from V and 6 bases from J, with 10 bases between.

V and J are TRBV25-1 and TRBJ2-3; D remains ambiguous. Trimming pared 1 base from V and 2 bases from J, leaving 13 bases between. Germline lookup yields CDR1 MGHDK and CDR2 SYGVNS. The CDR3 spans 16 residues. The CDR3 DNA reads TGTGCCAGCAGTGAATCCGTGGGATGGGACACAGATACGCAGTATTTT. This encodes CASSESVGWDTDTQYF.

There are a few counts of this clonotype. The V call is TRBV2, the J call TRBJ2-7; D call uncertain. Trimming pared 4 bases from V and 7 bases from J, leaving 14 bases between. Germline assignment: CDR1 SNHLY and CDR2 FYNNEI. The CDR3 totals 13 residues. CDR3 nucleotide sequence: TGTGCCAGCAGTGCTCAGAGATTCTCGGAGCAGTACTTC. It specifies CASSAQRFSEQYF.

V and J are TRBV7-9 and TRBJ2-7; D unresolved. Trimming left V 5 bases short and J 3 bases short, with 14 bases between. Germline CDR1 is SEHNR and CDR2 is FQNEAQ (reference sequence). The CDR3 extends over 14 amino acids. The CDR3 DNA reads as TGTGCCAGCAGCCCCCCGGCACTGATCTACGAGCAGTACTTC. Protein sequence: CASSPPALIYEQYF. The variable domain in full, with the rest retrieved from reference TRBV7-9 and TRBJ2-7, is DTGVSQNPRHKITKRGQNVTFRCDPISEHNRLYWYRQTLGQGPEFLTYFQNEAQLEKSRLLSDRFSAERPKGSFSTLEIQRTEQGDSAMYLCASSPPALIYEQYFGPGTRLTVT.

This clonotype has only one observation. The V and J genes are TRBV20-1 and TRBJ1-2; possibly TRBD1 for D (6 bases). The germline CDR1 and CDR2 sequences are DFQATT and SNEGSKA (reference sequence). The CDR3 has 17 amino acids. Trimming took off 3 bases at V and 0 bases at J, with 20 bases between the two ends. CDR3 DNA sequence: TGCAGTGCTAGTTCCCCCCGGGGTGGGGGCCCTAACTATGGCTACACCTTC. As protein: CSASSPRGGGPNYGYTF.

This clonotype has only a few counts. The chain employs TRBV20-1 and TRBJ2-1, with D uncertain. This CDR3 region has 14 residues. Deletions cut 5 bases from V and 0 bases from J, with 11 bases between. Per germline, CDR1 DFQATT and CDR2 SNEGSKA (reference sequence). CDR3 sequence (DNA): TGCAGTGCTCTGGACCAGAGCTCCTACAATGAGCAGTTCTTC. It translates to CSALDQSSYNEQFF.

The chain carries TRBV12-3 or TRBV12-4 and TRBJ2-1, with 9 bases aligning to TRBD1. CDR3 length equals 12 residues. The V segment lost 6 bases and the J segment 15 bases; nucleotides outside the gene matches: 9. The CDR3 region is CASSPGQGRRFF. CDR3 sequence (DNA): TGTGCCAGCAGCCCCGGACAGGGGAGGAGGTTCTTC.

This clonotype was recorded a few times. The CDR3 protein is CASSGTAKNYEQYF. The CDR3 nucleotides are TGTGCCAGCAGTGGGACCGCCAAAAACTACGAGCAGTACTTC. V is TRBV12-3 or TRBV12-4 and J is TRBJ2-7; D might be TRBD1 or TRBD2, each matching 5 bases. The germline V and J ends were trimmed by 5 bases and 3 bases, with 14 bases remaining between them. The CDR3 length is 14 residues.

The chain carries TRBV7-9 and TRBJ2-3; tentative D call: TRBD1 (6 bases). This CDR3 is 15 amino acids long. Between the trimmed V and J ends, which lost 3 bases and 1 base, there was a span of 11 bases. The germline CDR1 and CDR2 sequences are SEHNR and FQNEAQ (reference sequence). The chain's CDR3 is CASSFPPGGTDTQYF. The CDR3 bases are TGTGCCAGCAGCTTTCCCCCAGGGGGCACAGATACGCAGTATTTT. Based on the CDR3 plus reference TRBV7-9 and TRBJ2-3, the full variable domain is DTGVSQNPRHKITKRGQNVTFRCDPISEHNRLYWYRQTLGQGPEFLTYFQNEAQLEKSRLLSDRFSAERPKGSFSTLEIQRTEQGDSAMYLCASSFPPGGTDTQYFGPGTRLTVL.

The chain employs TRBV27 and TRBJ2-7, with 9 bases aligning to TRBD1. This CDR3 has 14 amino acids. The J segment lost 5 bases and the V segment lost 2 bases, leaving 4 bases of the junction unmatched. CDR1 is MNHEY, CDR2 SMNVEV, per germline (reference sequence). The CDR3 sequence: CASSLGTGPHEQYF. The DNA for the CDR3 is TGTGCCAGCAGTTTAGGGACAGGGCCCCACGAGCAGTACTTC.

This clonotype was seen more than once but under ten times. This rearrangement joins TRBV11-2 to TRBJ2-5; 10 positions match TRBD2. This CDR3 is built from 15 residues. Germline CDR1 SGHAT, CDR2 FQNNGV. The ends lost 3 bases at V and 1 base at J; junction bases unmatched: 2. CDR3 protein: CASSFTSGAQETQYF. DNA of the CDR3: TGTGCCAGCAGCTTCACTAGCGGGGCCCAAGAGACCCAGTACTTC.

The rearrangement uses TRBV5-1 and TRBJ2-5; D not certain. Trimming took 0 bases from V and 4 from J, leaving 13 bases between them. The length of the CDR3 is 15 residues. Germline loops: CDR1 SGHRS, CDR2 YFSETQ. The CDR3 region is CASSLGRPDLETQYF. The CDR3 DNA reads as TGCGCCAGCAGCTTGGGCAGGCCAGACCTAGAGACCCAGTACTTC.

The rearrangement joins TRBV11-3 to TRBJ2-2; a weak D match, TRBD2 (6 bases). The CDR3 spans 17 residues. V was trimmed by 0 bases and J by 1 base, leaving 12 bases between them. The V gene's germline CDR1 is SGHNT and CDR2 YENEEA. CDR3 residues: CASSLDLGRGNTGELFF. The CDR3, as DNA: TGTGCCAGCAGCTTAGATCTTGGGCGGGGGAACACCGGGGAGCTGTTTTTT.

V gene TRBV12-3 or TRBV12-4 combines with J gene TRBJ2-5; 10 bases align to TRBD2. V lost 6 bases and J lost 2; bases outside the gene matches: 6. The CDR3 is 15 residues long. The CDR3 DNA reads as TGTGCCAGCAGAGTAGCGGGAGGAGATCAAGAGACCCAGTACTTC. Translated: CASRVAGGDQETQYF.

The rearrangement links TRBV4-1 to TRBJ2-4; a weak D match, TRBD2 (6 bases). V lost 0 bases and J 2 bases, leaving 14 bases between the germline ends. Germline V lookup: CDR1 MGHRA, CDR2 YSYEKL. The CDR3 is 17 residues long. The CDR3 region is CASSQDRAGWTKNIQYF. The CDR3 DNA sequence: TGCGCCAGCAGCCAAGATCGGGCGGGGTGGACCAAAAACATTCAGTACTTC.

V and J are TRBV4-2 and TRBJ2-5, with D perhaps being TRBD1 or TRBD2 (5 bases each). The length of the CDR3 is 13 residues. Germline CDR1 reads LGHNA; CDR2 reads YNFKEQ. The V end lost 0 bases, the J end lost 11 bases, and 13 bases lay between the germline ends. For the CDR3, the DNA is TGTGCCAGCAGCCAAGATCCGAGGGGTAAGCAGTACTTC. This encodes CASSQDPRGKQYF.

V usage is TRBV12-3 or TRBV12-4 and J usage is TRBJ2-1, with D tentatively TRBD2 (6 bases). The CDR3 is made up of 15 amino acids. V was shortened by 4 bases and J by 8 bases, with 18 bases between the two germline ends. CDR3 amino acids: CASSSQGGAVDEQFF. CDR3 coding DNA: TGTGCCAGCAGTTCCCAGGGCGGGGCGGTGGATGAGCAGTTCTTC.

A word on this clonotype: This clone may be a read error of a much larger clone one base away. The V gene is TRBV10-2, the J gene TRBJ2-7; 8 nucleotides align to TRBD1. V lost 6 bases, J lost 2 bases, and 6 bases stayed unmatched. The CDR3 totals 14 residues. The germline CDR1 and CDR2 sequences are WSHSY and SAAADI. The CDR3 sequence is CASRGQQGAYEQYF. The CDR3 DNA reads TGCGCCAGCAGAGGCCAACAGGGGGCCTACGAGCAGTACTTC.

This rearrangement joins TRBV7-2 to TRBJ2-4; the D gene is possibly TRBD1 (5 bases). The DNA matches TRBJ2-7 better at its end, which makes the J call doubtful. The CDR3 sequence is 15 residues long. Looked up from germline, CDR1 is SGHTA and CDR2 is FQGNSA. The CDR3 sequence is CASSLVNLGRYEQYF. The CDR3 coding sequence is TGTGCCAGCAGCTTAGTGAACCTGGGGCGTTACGAGCAGTACTTC.

V usage is TRBV5-1 and J usage is TRBJ2-7; 9 nucleotides match TRBD1. V lost 4 bases to trimming and J lost 4 bases; unmatched junction nucleotides: 12. This CDR3 is 16 amino acids long. Germline values: CDR1 SGHRS, CDR2 YFSETQ. DNA for the CDR3: TGCGCCAGCAGCAACTCTTGGGGGACAGGGAAGTACGAGCAGTACTTC. Its translation is CASSNSWGTGKYEQYF. The full variable domain, completed using reference TRBV5-1 and TRBJ2-7, is KAGVTQTPRYLIKTRGQQVTLSCSPISGHRSVSWYQQTPGQGLQFLFEYFSETQRNKGNFPGRFSGRQFSNSRSEMNVSTLELGDSALYLCASSNSWGTGKYEQYFGPGTRLTVT.

This clonotype has only a few counts. The rearrangement joins TRBV5-1 to TRBJ2-1; D unresolved. The germline CDR1 and CDR2 sequences are SGHRS and YFSETQ. The V end lost 0 bases, the J end lost 5 bases, and 12 bases lay between the germline ends. The CDR3 runs 15 residues. In DNA, the CDR3 is TGCGCCAGCAGCTTGGGCGCTGACCTTAACAATGAGCAGTTCTTC. It encodes CASSLGADLNNEQFF.

The gene calls are TRBV7-8 and TRBJ2-1, with TRBD2 matching over 8 bases. Germline V gives CDR1 SGHVS, CDR2 FQNEAQ. The junction had 16 bases not matched to a gene; V was cut back by 8 bases and J by 10 bases. There are 15 residues in the CDR3. The CDR3 loop is CASGPGTSGREEQFF. CDR3 bases: TGTGCCAGCGGCCCCGGGACTAGTGGAAGAGAGGAGCAGTTCTTC.

The genes are TRBV7-9 and TRBJ2-2, with TRBD1 as a possible D gene (5 bases). CDR1 is SEHNR, CDR2 FQNEAQ, per germline (reference sequence). CDR3 length equals 14 residues. Trimming stripped 7 bases from V and 6 bases from J, with 15 bases between. The CDR3: CASTNEAGSGELFF. CDR3 nucleotide sequence: TGTGCCAGCACCAACGAAGCAGGGTCCGGGGAGCTGTTTTTT.

V is TRBV20-1 and J is TRBJ1-5; 7 nucleotides align to TRBD1. This CDR3 spans 13 amino acids. Trimming took 6 bases from V and 9 from J; bases not matched to a gene: 11. Germline lookup yields CDR1 DFQATT and CDR2 SNEGSKA (reference sequence). The CDR3 region has the DNA TGCAGTGCCCAGGACAGGAGGGGGACGCCCCAGCATTTT. Translating gives CSAQDRRGTPQHF.

The chain employs TRBV12-3 or TRBV12-4 and TRBJ2-6, with 12 bases identical to TRBD1. Trimming took 6 bases from V and 5 from J; bases not matched to a gene: 5. The CDR3 extends over 16 amino acids. This CDR3 is CASRWGQGAWANVLTF. CDR3 sequence (DNA): TGTGCCAGCAGGTGGGGACAGGGGGCCTGGGCCAACGTCCTGACTTTC.

There are a few counts of this clonotype. The chain links TRBV29-1 to TRBJ2-7, with a tentative D call TRBD1 (8 bases). V lost 6 bases to trimming and J lost 3 bases, with 21 bases between them. This CDR3 has 15 amino acids. Germline V gene sequence: CDR1 SQVTM, CDR2 ANQGSEA. The DNA of the CDR3 is TGCAGCGTGCCTAAACAGGGGGGGGGAAACTACGAGCAGTACTTC. Encoded protein: CSVPKQGGGNYEQYF.

This rearrangement joins TRBV20-1 to TRBJ2-5, with 10 bases lining up with TRBD1. The DNA matches TRBJ2-7 better at its end, which makes the J call doubtful. CDR1 DFQATT and CDR2 SNEGSKA come from the germline V gene (reference sequence). The CDR3 length is 13 residues. The CDR3 sequence: CSAVPGQGNEQYF. For the CDR3, the DNA is TGCAGTGCTGTCCCGGGACAGGGGAACGAGCAGTACTTC.

The chain employs TRBV12-3 or TRBV12-4 and TRBJ1-5; 9 bases match TRBD1. The V and J ends lost 5 bases and 6 bases, in that order; junction bases with no gene match: 5. The CDR3 runs to 14 residues. CDR3 nucleotides: TGTGCCAGCAGTGGGACAGGGTGGAGTCAGCCCCAGCATTTT. Protein product: CASSGTGWSQPQHF.